A selection of T cell receptor beta chains follows, all from one sample in a study of T cell responses to AZD1222 COVID-19 vaccine. The data were produced by immunoSEQ multiplex PCR, yet TCRdb's version contains in-frame clones alone and is incomplete. Of around 6,000 clones detected, more than 70% appear once; the ten largest clones hold 15%. The sequences come from peripheral blood, collected 28 days after the second AZD1222 dose. These receptors were obtained from an adult who received the AZD1222 COVID-19 vaccine. The CDR3 runs from the conserved cysteine through the conserved F or W. The D gene is left open where the match is weak. Size values are once, few and many counts, or a class for expanded clones, and some rows have none.

clone size	J gene	D gene	V gene	CDR3 DNA	CDR3 protein
-	TRBJ2-2	-	TRBV24-1	TGTGCCACCAGTGATCACCGGGACTTTCTCAACACCGGGGAGCTGTTTTTT	CATSDHRDFLNTGELFF
once	TRBJ1-1	-	TRBV4-3	TGCGCCAGCAGCCAAGGCGCGAACACTGAAGCTTTCTTT	CASSQGANTEAFF
once	TRBJ2-1	TRBD2	TRBV27	TGTGCCAGCATTACCAGGGGGACTAGCGGCAATGAGCAGTTCTTC	CASITRGTSGNEQFF
-	TRBJ2-5	TRBD2	TRBV28	TGTGCCAGCAGTTCGGGACTAGCATCTCGGGAGACCCAGTACTTC	CASSSGLASRETQYF
-	TRBJ1-1	-	TRBV7-6	TGTGCCAGCAGCTCCTTTACGATGAACACTGAAGCTTTCTTT	CASSSFTMNTEAFF
-	TRBJ2-2	TRBD2	TRBV5-1	TGCGCCAGCAGCGTAGCGGGATTGGGCACCGGGGAGCTGTTTTTT	CASSVAGLGTGELFF
-	TRBJ2-3	-	TRBV7-2	TGTGCCAGCAGCCTACAGGTAGCCAGCACAGATACGCAGTATTTT	CASSLQVASTDTQYF
-	TRBJ2-3	TRBD1	TRBV4-3	TGCGCCAGCTGTACCGGGACAGCAAAAGCAGATACGCAGTATTTT	CASCTGTAKADTQYF
-	TRBJ2-1	-	TRBV5-1	TGCGCCAGCTCCGGGACCCCCTTGCTGGATGAGCAGTTCTTC	CASSGTPLLDEQFF
-	TRBJ2-7	TRBD1	TRBV19	TGTGCCAGTAGCGACAGGGCGGCGGCCGAGCAGTACTTC	CASSDRAAAEQYF
-	TRBJ2-5	-	TRBV7-2	TGTGCCAGCAGCTTTAATGGATTAGGCAACCAAGAGACCCAGTACTTC	CASSFNGLGNQETQYF
-	TRBJ2-7	-	TRBV5-1	TGCGCCAGCAGCTTGGCCTTAGGTCAAGGCGAGCAGTACTTC	CASSLALGQGEQYF
-	TRBJ1-1	-	TRBV5-4	TGTGCCAGCAGCTTGGGGACGGGGGAAAGGGCTGAAGCTTTCTTT	CASSLGTGERAEAFF
-	TRBJ1-3	-	TRBV5-6	TGTGCCAGCAGCTCCGGGACGTCTGGAAACACCATATATTTT	CASSSGTSGNTIYF
-	TRBJ1-2	-	TRBV19	TGTGCCAGTAACACTCAGGAGGGGGTCTATGGCTACACCTTC	CASNTQEGVYGYTF
-	TRBJ2-3	TRBD1	TRBV12-3/TRBV12-4	TGTGCCAGCAGGGAACAGGGGTCTCATACGCAGTATTTT	CASREQGSHTQYF
-	TRBJ1-1	-	TRBV15	TGTGCCAGTGGGGGTATGAACACTGAAGCTTTCTTT	CASGGMNTEAFF
-	TRBJ2-1	TRBD1	TRBV7-8	TGTGCCAGCAGCTTACGTACAGGGGTGGTGAGGAATGAGCAGTTCTTC	CASSLRTGVVRNEQFF
-	TRBJ1-5	-	TRBV10-3	TGTGCCATCAGTGAAAGCAATCAGCCCCAGCATTTT	CAISESNQPQHF